The rows below give T cell receptor beta chains drawn from one sample of a study of identical twins. TCRdb passed the 5' RACE reads through MiXCR, listing each CDR3 protein once. The repertoire holds 400,000 to 650,000 distinct CDR3 sequences, with under 25% as singletons. This sample also appeared in a second study, on T cells expressing NK-cell markers.

Sequenced input: CD4+ T cells sorted from blood. The source of these receptors is a woman aged 18-29 years in good health. Each CDR3 is given with its conserved first and last residue. The order of the fields is J gene, D gene, clone size, V gene, CDR3 DNA, CDR3 protein. The D gene is left open where the match is weak. Not all rows give a size; the values are once, few, many and, for expanded clones, a class.

>TRBJ2-2|-|-|TRBV28
TGTGCCAGCAGAGCAGGGGTCACCGGGGAGCTGTTTTTT
CASRAGVTGELFF
>TRBJ2-7|TRBD1|-|TRBV7-2
TGTGCCAGCAGCCAACAGGGGATGACGAGCGAGCAGTACTTC
CASSQQGMTSEQYF
>TRBJ2-7|TRBD1|few|TRBV20-1
TGCAGTGTTAGTCGCAGGGGGTACGAGCAGTACTTC
CSVSRRGYEQYF
>TRBJ1-3|TRBD1|once|TRBV19
TGTGCCAGTAGTTACCGGACAGGAGCGGGAAACACCATATATTTT
CASSYRTGAGNTIYF
>TRBJ1-2|-|-|TRBV24-1
TGTGCCACCAGTGACCCAGACTATGGCTACACCTTC
CATSDPDYGYTF
>TRBJ1-5|-|-|TRBV3-1
TGTGCCAGCAGCCAACGCCTAGAGGGGGATCAGCCCCAGCATTTT
CASSQRLEGDQPQHF
>TRBJ2-5|-|-|TRBV29-1
TGCAGCGTTGGGGATCAAGAGACCCAGTACTTC
CSVGDQETQYF
>TRBJ1-2|-|-|TRBV29-1
TGCAGCGTTGAGGTCCGGGGATTTTATGGTGGCTACACCTTC
CSVEVRGFYGGYTF
>TRBJ2-7|-|few|TRBV7-9
TGTGCCAGCAGCCACGGCGGGAATAGCGGGCAGTACTTC
CASSHGGNSGQYF
>TRBJ2-1|-|few|TRBV15
TGTGCCACCAGCAGAGATCTCAGTAACAATGAGCAGTTCTTC
CATSRDLSNNEQFF
>TRBJ2-2|TRBD2|-|TRBV3-1
TGTGCCAGCAGCCAAGGGCTAGCGGGGAACACCGGGGAGCTGTTTTTT
CASSQGLAGNTGELFF
>TRBJ2-3|-|-|TRBV5-1
TGCGCCAGCAGCCAGGGGCCAGGAGATACGCAGTATTTT
CASSQGPGDTQYF
>TRBJ1-1|-|-|TRBV6-5
TGTGCCAGCAGTTACAGGGGTAGGGGTGAAGCTTTCTTT
CASSYRGRGEAFF
>TRBJ1-4|-|-|TRBV10-3
TGTGCCATAGGGCCGTCAACTAATGAAAAACTGTTTTTT
CAIGPSTNEKLFF
>TRBJ2-7|-|-|TRBV10-1
TGCGCCAGCAGTGAGAGGTCTGGGGGCCTCGTCCGGGGTTCCGAGCAGTACTTC
CASSERSGGLVRGSEQYF
>TRBJ2-3|-|few|TRBV15
TGTGCCACCAGCAAGGGGCAGCCGAGATATACGCAGTATTTT
CATSKGQPRYTQYF
>TRBJ1-4|TRBD1|-|TRBV3-1
TGTGCCAGCAGAAGACAGGGCGGGAATGAAAAACTGTTTTTT
CASRRQGGNEKLFF
>TRBJ2-1|-|-|TRBV5-1
TGCGCCAGCAGCCGGCCCCTCCCATACTCCTACAATGAGCAGTTCTTC
CASSRPLPYSYNEQFF
>TRBJ2-1|-|-|TRBV12-3/TRBV12-4
TGTGCCAGCACCCCCGGCGGGGTGGGCCGCAATGAGCAGTTCTTC
CASTPGGVGRNEQFF
>TRBJ1-2|-|many|TRBV12-3/TRBV12-4
TGTGCCAGCAGTTTTTCGGGCGGCTATGGCTACACCTTC
CASSFSGGYGYTF
>TRBJ1-3|-|-|TRBV18
TGTGCCAGCTCACCACCGGAGGTTAACTCTGGAAACACCATATATTTT
CASSPPEVNSGNTIYF
>TRBJ2-2|TRBD1|few|TRBV5-1
TGCGCCAGCAGCTTTCTTGTGGGACAGAGAAATGTCGGCACCGGGGAGCTGTTTTTT
CASSFLVGQRNVGTGELFF
>TRBJ1-2|-|-|TRBV20-1
TGCAGTGCGAGGGGTTTTGATGGCTACACCTTC
CSARGFDGYTF
>TRBJ2-5|TRBD2|-|TRBV6-1
TGTGCCAGCAGACTAGCGGGGCTACAAGAGACCCAGTACTTC
CASRLAGLQETQYF
>TRBJ1-2|-|few|TRBV29-1
TGCAGCGTTATTTCGGTGGATGGCTACACCTTC
CSVISVDGYTF
>TRBJ2-3|TRBD2|-|TRBV10-2
TGCGCCAGCAGGGTGACTAGCGGGAATCGCGATACGCAGTATTTT
CASRVTSGNRDTQYF
>TRBJ1-1|TRBD1|-|TRBV7-9
TGTGCCAGCAGCAACGAAGACAGGGCGTCGGAAGCTTTCTTT
CASSNEDRASEAFF